What follows describes a single TCR beta chain. This record belongs to a study of blood T cell repertoires in COVID-19. Study overall: Samples representing acute and convalescent COVID-19 were sourced from the United States, Italy and Spain.

In the study's own analysis: Reference gene primer amplification gave nucleated cell count estimates. Data came from immunoSEQ multiplex PCR; TCRdb stores just in-frame clones and leaves some out. From that table come the V and J calls and clone size; the DNA was used to work out D and trimming. The sample carries over 200,000 clones, 84% recorded once. Trimming removed 5 bases from V and 4 bases from J; junction bases left unmatched: 7. The CDR3 is 14 residues long. CDR1 and CDR2 from the germline V gene are SGHTA and FQGNSA. The chain couples TRBV7-2 to TRBJ1-2; the match to TRBD1 covers 7 bases. The sample taken for sequencing was peripheral blood. This clonotype was obtained from a woman over 75 with active or convalescent COVID-19. CDR3 bases: TGTGCCAGCAGCACAGGACAGGCTCCCTATGGCTACACCTTC. It encodes CASSTGQAPYGYTF. Based on the CDR3 plus reference TRBV7-2 and TRBJ1-2, the full variable domain is GAGVSQSPSNKVTEKGKDVELRCDPISGHTALYWYRQSLGQGLEFLIYFQGNSAPDKSGLPSDRFSAERTGGSVSTLTIQRTQQEDSAVYLCASSTGQAPYGYTFGSGTRLTVV.